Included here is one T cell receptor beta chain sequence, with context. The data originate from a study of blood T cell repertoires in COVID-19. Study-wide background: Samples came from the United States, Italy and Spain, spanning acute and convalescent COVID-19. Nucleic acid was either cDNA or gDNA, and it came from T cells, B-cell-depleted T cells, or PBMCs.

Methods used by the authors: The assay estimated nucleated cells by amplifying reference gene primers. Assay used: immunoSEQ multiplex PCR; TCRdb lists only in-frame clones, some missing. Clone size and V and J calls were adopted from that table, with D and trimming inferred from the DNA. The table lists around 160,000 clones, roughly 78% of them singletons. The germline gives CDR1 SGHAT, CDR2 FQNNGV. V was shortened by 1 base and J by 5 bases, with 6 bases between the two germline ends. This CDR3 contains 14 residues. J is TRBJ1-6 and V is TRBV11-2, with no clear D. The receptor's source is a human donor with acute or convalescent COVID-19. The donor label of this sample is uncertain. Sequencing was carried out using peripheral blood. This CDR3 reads CASSLGGNNSPLHF. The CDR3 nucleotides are TGTGCCAGCAGCTTAGGAGGGAATAATTCACCCCTCCACTTT. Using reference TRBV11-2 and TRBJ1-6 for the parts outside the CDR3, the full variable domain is EAGVAQSPRYKIIEKRQSVAFWCNPISGHATLYWYQQILGQGPKLLIQFQNNGVVDDSQLPKDRFSAERLKGVDSTLKIQPAKLEDSAVYLCASSLGGNNSPLHFGNGTRLTVT.